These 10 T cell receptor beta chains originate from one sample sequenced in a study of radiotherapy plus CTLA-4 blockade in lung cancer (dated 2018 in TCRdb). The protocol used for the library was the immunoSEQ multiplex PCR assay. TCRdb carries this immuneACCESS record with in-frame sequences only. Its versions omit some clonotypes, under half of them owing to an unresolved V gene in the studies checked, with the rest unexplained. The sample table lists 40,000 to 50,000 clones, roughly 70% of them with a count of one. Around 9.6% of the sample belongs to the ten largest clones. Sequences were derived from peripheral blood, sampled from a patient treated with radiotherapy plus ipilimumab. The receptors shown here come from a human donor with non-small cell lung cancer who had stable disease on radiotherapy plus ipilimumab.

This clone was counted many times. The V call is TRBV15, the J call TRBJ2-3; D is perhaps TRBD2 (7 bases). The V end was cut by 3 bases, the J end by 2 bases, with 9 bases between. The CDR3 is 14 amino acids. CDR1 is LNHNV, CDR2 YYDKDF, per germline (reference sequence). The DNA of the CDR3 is TGTGCCACCAGCAGCGGGGGGCCCACAGATACGCAGTATTTT. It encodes CATSSGGPTDTQYF.

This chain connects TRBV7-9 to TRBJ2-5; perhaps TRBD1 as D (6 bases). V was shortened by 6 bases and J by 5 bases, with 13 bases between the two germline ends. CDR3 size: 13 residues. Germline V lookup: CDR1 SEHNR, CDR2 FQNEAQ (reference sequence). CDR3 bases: TGTGCCAGCAGGCCCGCTGGGGGCGAGACCCAGTACTTC. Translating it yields CASRPAGGETQYF.

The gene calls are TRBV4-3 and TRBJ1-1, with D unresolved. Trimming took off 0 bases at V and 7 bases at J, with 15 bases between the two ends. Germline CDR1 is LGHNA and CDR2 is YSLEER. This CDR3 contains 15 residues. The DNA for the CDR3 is TGCGCCAGCAGCCAAGACTGGCCTATGGCGGATGAAGCTTTCTTT. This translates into CASSQDWPMADEAFF.

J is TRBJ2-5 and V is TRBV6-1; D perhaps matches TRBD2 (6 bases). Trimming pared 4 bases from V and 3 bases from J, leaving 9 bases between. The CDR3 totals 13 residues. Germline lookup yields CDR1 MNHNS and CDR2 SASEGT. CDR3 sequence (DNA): TGTGCCAGCAGTGGGGGGAGGAAAGAGACCCAGTACTTC. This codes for CASSGGRKETQYF.

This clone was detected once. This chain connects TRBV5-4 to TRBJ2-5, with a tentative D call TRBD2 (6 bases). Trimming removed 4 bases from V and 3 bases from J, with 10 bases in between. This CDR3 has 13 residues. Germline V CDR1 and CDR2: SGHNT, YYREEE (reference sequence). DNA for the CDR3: TGTGCCAGCAGCGAGGAGGGGAAAGAGACCCAGTACTTC. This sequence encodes CASSEEGKETQYF.

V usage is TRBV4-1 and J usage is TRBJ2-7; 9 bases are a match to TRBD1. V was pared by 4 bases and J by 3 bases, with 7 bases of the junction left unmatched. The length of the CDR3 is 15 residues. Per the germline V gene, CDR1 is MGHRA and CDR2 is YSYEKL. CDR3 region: CASSLRDRESYEQYF. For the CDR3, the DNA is TGCGCCAGCAGCCTCCGGGACAGGGAAAGCTACGAGCAGTACTTC.

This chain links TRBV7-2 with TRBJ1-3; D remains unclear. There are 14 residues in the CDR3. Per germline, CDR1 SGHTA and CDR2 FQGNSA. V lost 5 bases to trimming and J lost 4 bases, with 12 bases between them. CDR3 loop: CASSLTYSGNTIYF. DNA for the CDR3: TGTGCCAGCAGCCTCACCTATAGCGGAAACACCATATATTTT.

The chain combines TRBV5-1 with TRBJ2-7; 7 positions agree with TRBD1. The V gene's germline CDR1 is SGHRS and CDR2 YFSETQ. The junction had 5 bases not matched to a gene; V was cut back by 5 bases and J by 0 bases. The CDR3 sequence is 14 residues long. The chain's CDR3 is CASRRQGTSYEQYF. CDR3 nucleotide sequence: TGCGCCAGCAGACGACAGGGAACCTCCTACGAGCAGTACTTC.

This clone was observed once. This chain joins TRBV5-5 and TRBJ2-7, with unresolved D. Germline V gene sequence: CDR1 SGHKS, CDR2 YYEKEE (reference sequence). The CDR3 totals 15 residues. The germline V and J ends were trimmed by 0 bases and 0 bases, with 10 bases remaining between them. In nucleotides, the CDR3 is TGTGCCAGCAGCTTGGTCCAGGCTACCTCCTACGAGCAGTACTTC. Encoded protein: CASSLVQATSYEQYF.

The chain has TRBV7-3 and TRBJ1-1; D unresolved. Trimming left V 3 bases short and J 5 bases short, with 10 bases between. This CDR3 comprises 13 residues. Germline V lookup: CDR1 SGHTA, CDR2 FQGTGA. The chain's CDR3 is CASSFAVKTEAFF. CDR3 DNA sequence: TGTGCCAGCAGCTTTGCAGTTAAAACTGAAGCTTTCTTT.